These 2 T cell receptor beta chains originate from one sample sequenced in a study of PD-1 blockade in classical Hodgkin lymphoma. Measured with immunoSEQ multiplex PCR; TCRdb has only the in-frame clones, and not every one. The sample contains around 26,000 clones, about 90% of which appear only once. Time point defined: newly diagnosed, previously untreated cHL patient sample. Investigators isolated CD4+ T cells from thawed PBMCs through magnetic negative selection. Sequenced: CD4+ T cells from blood. The receptor source for this set is a human donor with classical Hodgkin lymphoma.

The chain is built from TRBV28 and TRBJ1-2, with D perhaps matching TRBD1 (5 bases). Trimming took off 5 bases at V and 0 bases at J, with 10 bases between the two ends. The germline V gene encodes CDR1 MDHEN and CDR2 SYDVKM. The CDR3 covers 14 residues. CDR3: CASSLGQTNYGYTF. As DNA, the CDR3 is TGTGCCAGCAGTCTCGGACAAACTAACTATGGCTACACCTTC.

CDR3 bases: TGTGCCAGCAGCGCCCGAGGGGACAGCAGCTCTGGAAACACCATATATTTT. As protein: CASSARGDSSSGNTIYF. The chain recombines TRBV9 with TRBJ1-3; 7 nucleotides align to TRBD1. Unmatched junction bases numbered 9, after V lost 3 bases and J lost 0 bases. The CDR3 loop spans 17 amino acids. Germline V CDR1 and CDR2: SGDLS, YYNGEE.